A single sample is the source of the 17 T cell receptor beta chains below, sequenced in a study of shared clonotypes between healthy human individuals. Sequencing was performed with immunoSEQ multiplex PCR; in TCRdb, only in-frame clones are kept and a portion is missing. The repertoire holds roughly 2.6 million clones, with approximately 90% as singletons. Sequenced: naive CD4+ T cells sorted from blood. Sample subset: CD45RA+ positively selected. The receptors derive from a man aged 18 to 30 in good health.

The rearrangement links TRBV6-6 to TRBJ2-5, with 7 nucleotides matching TRBD1. The DNA end favors TRBJ2-7, so the J call may be wrong. Germline CDR1 is MNHNY and CDR2 is SVGAGI (reference sequence). This CDR3 spans 15 amino acids. CDR3 in amino acids: CASSWLTGKAYEQYF. The CDR3, as DNA: TGTGCCAGCAGTTGGTTGACAGGGAAGGCCTACGAGCAGTACTTC.

V gene TRBV30 combines with J gene TRBJ2-3; D is ambiguous. The CDR3 is made up of 13 amino acids. The germline CDR1 and CDR2 sequences are GTSNPN and SVGIG (reference sequence). The CDR3 sequence: CAVMSPKSDTQYF. The CDR3 nucleotides read TGTGCTGTGATGAGCCCCAAGTCAGATACGCAGTATTTT.

The chain carries TRBV9 and TRBJ1-2; tentative D call: TRBD1 (6 bases). Trimming removed 2 bases at V and 0 bases at J, with 11 bases between. There are 15 residues in the CDR3. Germline loops: CDR1 SGDLS, CDR2 YYNGEE. Written as DNA, the CDR3 is TGTGCCAGCAGCGTCACGGACAGTTCTAACTATGGCTACACCTTC. Its protein is CASSVTDSSNYGYTF.

Note on this clone: The sample has other DNA sequences that encode this CDR3 too. The V and J genes are TRBV11-1 and TRBJ2-7; D is tentatively TRBD1 or TRBD2 (5 bases each). This CDR3 region has 13 residues. With 1 base removed from V and 2 bases from J, the gap between germline ends came to 6 bases. Germline V gene sequence: CDR1 SGHAT, CDR2 FQDESV (reference sequence). The CDR3 loop is CASSLGGTYEQYF. CDR3 DNA: TGTGCCAGCAGCTTAGGGGGGACCTACGAGCAGTACTTC.

The chain uses TRBV28 and TRBJ1-3; TRBD1 is a possible D gene (6 bases). The CDR3 has 17 residues. Trimming shortened V by 7 bases and J by 1 base, and 20 bases separated the two germline ends. Germline V gene sequence: CDR1 MDHEN, CDR2 SYDVKM. The DNA for the CDR3 is TGTGCCAGCACTTGGCGGGGGGCGAGCCTATCTGGAAACACCATATATTTT. It yields the protein CASTWRGASLSGNTIYF.

In DNA, the CDR3 is TGTGCCAGCAGTCCCGGGACTAACCACTACGAGCAGTACTTC. Encoded protein: CASSPGTNHYEQYF. The chain employs TRBV6-5 and TRBJ2-7; 7 nucleotides align to TRBD2. The trim removed 5 bases at V and 3 bases at J, leaving 7 bases unmatched. The CDR3 is 14 amino acids. Germline CDR1 is MNHEY and CDR2 is SVGAGI.

In regard to this clone: Its ends do not fully match the called genes, so a read error is possible. CDR3 nucleotides: TGCAGCGTTTTAGCGTCGGTGAACACTGATGCTTTCTTT. It encodes CSVLASVNTDAFF. The rearrangement joins TRBV29-1 to TRBJ1-1; D gene ambiguous. The CDR3 runs to 13 residues. Germline CDR1 is SQVTM and CDR2 is ANQGSEA.

The CDR3 bases are TGTGCCAGCAGCTTGGCCGCGGGTAGCAATCAGCCCCAGCATTTT. The encoded protein is CASSLAAGSNQPQHF. The chain recombines TRBV5-5 with TRBJ1-5; D is ambiguous. V was cut by 0 bases and J by 0 bases, with 7 bases left in between. Germline CDR1 SGHKS, CDR2 YYEKEE (reference sequence). The CDR3 has 15 residues. The full variable domain, in which reference TRBV5-5 and TRBJ1-5 provide the parts outside the CDR3, is DAGVTQSPTHLIKTRGQQVTLRCSPISGHKSVSWYQQVLGQGPQFIFQYYEKEERGRGNFPDRFSARQFPNYSSELNVNALLLGDSALYLCASSLAAGSNQPQHFGDGTRLSIL.

As to this clone: This specimen includes other DNA sequences encoding the same CDR3. The chain uses TRBV5-1 and TRBJ1-2; 9 positions match TRBD1. The CDR3 loop spans 14 amino acids. The germline gives CDR1 SGHRS, CDR2 YFSETQ. V dropped 3 bases and J dropped 2; count of bases not matched to a gene: 2. CDR3 DNA: TGCGCCAGCAGCTCCGGGACAGGGAACTATGGCTACACCTTC. Its protein product is CASSSGTGNYGYTF.

V is TRBV5-1 and J is TRBJ1-1; a weak D match, TRBD1 (5 bases). This CDR3 has 15 residues. The V and J ends lost 3 bases and 1 base respectively, with 13 bases between them. In germline, CDR1 is SGHRS, CDR2 YFSETQ. The DNA for the CDR3 is TGCGCCAGCAGCTCCACGGGGACCGAGAACACTGAAGCTTTCTTT. It specifies CASSSTGTENTEAFF.

This chain uses TRBV11-2 with TRBJ2-5; TRBD1 aligns across 8 bases. Looked up from germline, CDR1 is SGHAT and CDR2 is FQNNGV. The length of the CDR3 is 15 residues. The J segment lost 1 base and the V segment lost 4 bases, leaving 5 bases of the junction unmatched. The CDR3 sequence: CASSSTGARQETQYF. For the CDR3, the DNA is TGTGCCAGCAGCTCGACAGGGGCCCGCCAAGAGACCCAGTACTTC.

Regarding this clone: Other DNA sequences in the same sample also yield this CDR3. This chain connects TRBV30 to TRBJ2-5; D is unclear. The CDR3 is made up of 12 amino acids. In germline, CDR1 is GTSNPN, CDR2 SVGIG (reference sequence). V was clipped by 0 bases and J by 2 bases, with 4 bases between them. The CDR3 protein is CAWSVNQETQYF. The CDR3 DNA sequence: TGTGCCTGGAGTGTAAATCAAGAGACCCAGTACTTC.

The CDR3: CAISEFGYRAENTIYF. Written as DNA, the CDR3 is TGTGCCATCAGTGAGTTTGGGTATAGGGCTGAAAACACCATATATTTT. The chain has TRBV10-3 and TRBJ1-3; D uncertain. Trimming stripped 1 base from V and 6 bases from J, with 16 bases between. The germline gives CDR1 ENHRY, CDR2 SYGVKD. This CDR3 is 16 amino acids long.

The chain employs TRBV2 and TRBJ2-3; D might be TRBD1 (5 bases). Germline V gene sequence: CDR1 SNHLY, CDR2 FYNNEI. The V end was cut by 8 bases, the J end by 3 bases, with 12 bases between. This CDR3 comprises 13 residues. This CDR3 reads CASRTRQTDTQYF. CDR3 nucleotide sequence: TGTGCCAGCCGGACACGGCAAACAGATACGCAGTATTTT.

The V and J genes are TRBV19 and TRBJ1-1, with D perhaps TRBD1 (5 bases). CDR1 and CDR2 (germline): LNHDA, SQIVND (reference sequence). The CDR3 is 13 amino acids. V gave up 5 bases and J gave up 8 bases, with 15 bases separating them. Here the CDR3 DNA reads TGTGCCAGTAGTCCTCGACAAGGGGCCGAAGCTTTCTTT. Its translation is CASSPRQGAEAFF.

The chain is built from TRBV2 and TRBJ1-1, with D possibly TRBD1 on 5 matching bases. CDR3 size: 12 residues. Trimming shortened V by 0 bases and J by 9 bases, and 8 bases separated the two germline ends. Germline lookup yields CDR1 SNHLY and CDR2 FYNNEI. CDR3 nucleotide sequence: TGTGCCAGCAGTGAAGCGTGGGGGAAAGCTTTCTTT. This codes for CASSEAWGKAFF.

The chain combines TRBV11-3 with TRBJ2-5; weak D call: TRBD1 (6 bases). This CDR3 spans 16 amino acids. Germline-derived CDR1 and CDR2 are SGHNT and YENEEA. The ends were cut back, 1 base at V and 1 base at J, with 13 bases in the middle. The CDR3 sequence: CASSLGTANPQETQYF. CDR3 nucleotides: TGTGCCAGCAGCTTAGGGACAGCAAACCCCCAAGAGACCCAGTACTTC.